The 4 T cell receptor beta chains given below trace back to one sample, sequenced in a study of control samples from healthy donors and cancer patients. Clones were sequenced by immunoSEQ multiplex PCR, and TCRdb holds only the in-frame ones, with some missing. Of roughly 450,000 clones listed, 80% to 95% are singletons. Specimen: PBMCs. These receptor sequences come from a man in his forties with head and neck cancer.

V is TRBV15 and J is TRBJ2-3; maybe TRBD2 (5 bases). CDR1 and CDR2 from the germline V gene are LNHNV and YYDKDF (reference sequence). The CDR3 is 16 amino acids. Trimming removed 5 bases at V and 0 bases at J, with 15 bases between. The CDR3, as DNA: TGTGCCACCAGCCATGACTCGAGGGTTAGCACAGATACGCAGTATTTT. As protein: CATSHDSRVSTDTQYF. The whole variable domain, remainder taken from reference TRBV15 and TRBJ2-3, is DAMVIQNPRYQVTQFGKPVTLSCSQTLNHNVMYWYQQKSSQAPKLLFHYYDKDFNNEADTPDNFQSRRPNTSFCFLDIRSPGLGDTAMYLCATSHDSRVSTDTQYFGPGTRLTVL.

The chain carries TRBV29-1 and TRBJ2-7; D call uncertain. This CDR3 has 14 residues. The V gene lost 1 base and the J gene lost 3 bases, with 13 bases spanning the gap. Germline CDR1 is SQVTM and CDR2 is ANQGSEA. The DNA for the CDR3 is TGCAGCGTTGAAGTAGGAGACCCCCTCTACGAGCAGTACTTC. Encoded protein: CSVEVGDPLYEQYF.

The chain couples TRBV7-2 to TRBJ2-5, with D perhaps TRBD1 or TRBD2 (5 bases each). The V gene's germline CDR1 is SGHTA and CDR2 FQGNSA. The germline V and J ends were trimmed by 7 bases and 4 bases, with 13 bases remaining between them. The CDR3 is made up of 13 amino acids. CDR3 loop: CASTPSGTETQYF. The CDR3 nucleotides are TGTGCCAGCACCCCGTCGGGGACAGAGACCCAGTACTTC.

The V and J genes are TRBV5-1 and TRBJ2-7; maybe TRBD1 (6 bases). The CDR3 contains 14 residues. Per germline, CDR1 SGHRS and CDR2 YFSETQ. V lost 4 bases, J lost 2 bases, and 13 bases lay in between. The CDR3 DNA reads TGCGCCAGCAGCACCGGGACACAAACCTACGAGCAGTACTTC. Protein: CASSTGTQTYEQYF.